This is a list of T cell receptor beta chains from one sample in a study of T cell responses to AZD1222 COVID-19 vaccine. Clones were read by immunoSEQ multiplex PCR, and TCRdb kept only the in-frame ones, dropping some. The sample carries about 42,000 clones, roughly 83% recorded once. Sequenced material: peripheral blood, taken 28 days after the second AZD1222 dose. These receptors were collected from an adult who received the AZD1222 COVID-19 vaccine. CDR3s include the opening cysteine and the closing phenylalanine or tryptophan. Fields, in order: J gene, CDR3 length, clone size, D gene, V gene, CDR3 protein, CDR3 DNA. D genes are given only for firm matches. Clone size is not always given. Where it is, it says once, few, many or a class for expanded clones.

J: TRBJ1-1; length: 13; size: NA; D: NA; V: TRBV27; CDR3: CASKRRTNTEAFF; DNA: TGTGCCAGCAAGAGAAGGACGAACACTGAAGCTTTCTTT
J: TRBJ2-3; length: 19; size: few; D: NA; V: TRBV6-4; CDR3: CASSDSGLANRGGVVTQYF; DNA: TGTGCCAGCAGTGACTCGGGATTGGCTAATCGTGGAGGGGTTGTTACGCAGTATTTT
J: TRBJ2-7; length: 16; size: NA; D: NA; V: TRBV11-2; CDR3: CASTSLTRGRIYEQYF; DNA: TGTGCCAGCACCAGCTTAACACGAGGCAGGATCTACGAGCAGTACTTC
J: TRBJ2-6; length: 15; size: NA; D: NA; V: TRBV19; CDR3: CASSPQAAGANVLTF; DNA: TGTGCCAGTAGTCCCCAAGCTGCTGGGGCCAACGTCCTGACTTTC
J: TRBJ1-2; length: 14; size: NA; D: TRBD1; V: TRBV9; CDR3: CASSGQGIDYGYTF; DNA: TGTGCCAGCAGCGGACAGGGAATAGACTATGGCTACACCTTC
J: TRBJ1-5; length: 13; size: NA; D: TRBD1; V: TRBV29-1; CDR3: CSVTGGTNQPQHF; DNA: TGCAGCGTCACAGGGGGCACCAATCAGCCCCAGCATTTT
J: TRBJ2-6; length: 16; size: NA; D: NA; V: TRBV19; CDR3: CASRQGLISGANVLTF; DNA: TGTGCCAGTAGACAGGGTTTAATTTCTGGGGCCAACGTCCTGACTTTC
J: TRBJ2-1; length: 13; size: NA; D: TRBD1; V: TRBV6-4; CDR3: CASSEGETGGQFF; DNA: TGTGCCAGCAGTGAGGGGGAGACAGGGGGACAGTTCTTC
J: TRBJ1-5; length: 15; size: NA; D: NA; V: TRBV6-1; CDR3: CASSEAAGLNQPQHF; DNA: TGTGCCAGCAGTGAAGCAGCAGGGCTCAATCAGCCCCAGCATTTT
J: TRBJ2-1; length: 17; size: NA; D: TRBD2; V: TRBV5-1; CDR3: CASSLGLAGRAYNEQFF; DNA: TGCGCCAGCAGCCTAGGACTAGCGGGACGGGCCTACAATGAGCAGTTCTTC
J: TRBJ2-1; length: 13; size: NA; D: NA; V: TRBV5-1; CDR3: CASSLYRESEQFF; DNA: TGCGCCAGCAGCTTATACAGGGAGAGTGAGCAGTTCTTC
J: TRBJ1-3; length: 18; size: NA; D: NA; V: TRBV14; CDR3: CASSQGEDGPFSGNTIYF; DNA: TGTGCCAGCAGCCAAGGAGAAGACGGGCCCTTCTCTGGAAACACCATATATTTT
J: TRBJ2-1; length: 13; size: NA; D: TRBD2; V: TRBV2; CDR3: CATGTSGVNEQFF; DNA: TGTGCCACCGGGACTAGCGGGGTCAATGAGCAGTTCTTC
J: TRBJ2-2; length: 14; size: NA; D: TRBD1; V: TRBV2; CDR3: CASSGTEVTGELFF; DNA: TGTGCCAGCAGCGGGACAGAGGTAACCGGGGAGCTGTTTTTT
J: TRBJ2-1; length: 17; size: NA; D: TRBD2; V: TRBV5-1; CDR3: CASSLGGRASGSNEQFF; DNA: TGCGCCAGCAGCTTGGGTGGCCGGGCTAGCGGGAGCAATGAGCAGTTCTTC
J: TRBJ1-1; length: 15; size: NA; D: NA; V: TRBV10-3; CDR3: CAPCIVVGKGTEAFF; DNA: TGTGCCCCTTGCATTGTGGTGGGGAAGGGGACTGAAGCTTTCTTT
J: TRBJ1-2; length: 13; size: NA; D: NA; V: TRBV18; CDR3: CASSPREGRGYTF; DNA: TGTGCCAGCTCACCGAGGGAGGGACGGGGCTACACCTTC
J: TRBJ1-2; length: 14; size: NA; D: NA; V: TRBV4-1; CDR3: CASSPPYSHYGYTF; DNA: TGCGCCAGCAGCCCGCCCTACAGCCACTATGGCTACACCTTC
J: TRBJ1-1; length: 12; size: NA; D: NA; V: TRBV5-4; CDR3: CASSLDSFEAFF; DNA: TGTGCCAGCAGTTTAGACAGTTTTGAAGCTTTCTTT
J: TRBJ2-5; length: 15; size: NA; D: NA; V: TRBV4-1; CDR3: CASSQESLGQETQYF; DNA: TGCGCCAGCAGCCAAGAGTCACTAGGCCAAGAGACCCAGTACTTC
J: TRBJ1-3; length: 14; size: NA; D: NA; V: TRBV4-1; CDR3: CASSSTTAGNTIYF; DNA: TGCGCCAGCAGCTCCACGACAGCTGGAAACACCATATATTTT
J: TRBJ2-5; length: 13; size: NA; D: TRBD1; V: TRBV7-2; CDR3: CASSFDRVETQYF; DNA: TGTGCCAGCAGCTTCGACAGGGTCGAGACCCAGTACTTC
J: TRBJ1-5; length: 13; size: NA; D: NA; V: TRBV4-2; CDR3: CASSSPGSQPQHF; DNA: TGTGCCAGCAGTTCCCCGGGGAGTCAGCCCCAGCATTTT
J: TRBJ1-1; length: 16; size: few; D: NA; V: TRBV5-6; CDR3: CASNDKGIYVDTEAFF; DNA: TGTGCCAGCAACGACAAAGGGATTTATGTGGACACTGAAGCTTTCTTT
J: TRBJ1-1; length: 14; size: NA; D: TRBD1; V: TRBV3-1/TRBV3-2; CDR3: CASRPGGQATEAFF; DNA: TGTGCCAGCAGACCAGGGGGGCAGGCCACTGAAGCTTTCTTT